This TCR beta chain was profiled in a study of blood T cells in healthy people across ages. Using a J-beta primer mix together with a sample-barcoded 5' primer, a second PCR was run for roughly 7 to 11 cycles. TCRdb re-called the 5' RACE reads through MiXCR, storing one row per CDR3 protein. The sample has around 940,000 distinct CDR3 sequences; about 53% are singletons. The length of the CDR3 is 14 residues. V gave up 4 bases and J gave up 4 bases, with 12 bases separating them. Study results and limitations: Lack of knowledge of donor CMV status possibly confounded expanded clonotype changes. Per million T cells, TCR beta diversity dropped about linearly as age rose.

Comments on this clonotype: Its specificity is unknown.

Each sample provided at least 5.5 micrograms of extracted total RNA. The V and J genes are TRBV12-3 or TRBV12-4 and TRBJ2-3; TRBD2 might be the D (5 bases). The clonotype originates from a woman in her fifties or sixties in good health. The sample taken for sequencing was blood. CDR3 DNA: TGTGCCAGCAGTTCAAGGGAGAGCGCAGATACGCAGTATTTT. This sequence encodes CASSSRESADTQYF.